This T cell receptor beta chain appears in the sequencing data of a study of beta chain features in type 1 diabetes. Study results and limitations: Patients' naive, central memory and Treg TCRB repertoires seemed closer to one another than those of healthy donors.

Comments on this clone: As yet, its antigen is unknown.

Sorting with CD45RO/CCR7/CD25/CD127/CD95/CD27 yielded naive, central memory, regulatory and stem-like memory CD4+ cells. Of the isolated RNA, all was reverse transcribed, and so the sequenced material was expressed TCRB transcripts. Only in-frame clones appear in the TCRdb table, and some are missing; sequencing was by immunoSEQ multiplex PCR. The sample lists about 110,000 clones, 40% seen once, with 0.065% in the top ten. Germline V CDR1 and CDR2: MGHDK, SYGVNS. This CDR3 contains 14 residues. V lost 7 bases, J lost 6 bases, and 19 bases lay in between. The TCR comes from a woman aged 18-35 years in good health. The sample taken for sequencing was stem cell memory CD4+ T cells from blood. V is TRBV25-1 and J is TRBJ2-7, with D possibly TRBD1 on 6 matching bases. In DNA, the CDR3 is TGTGCCAGCAACAATCGGGACATATTGGGCGAGCAGTACTTC. Translated: CASNNRDILGEQYF.